A selection of T cell receptor beta chains follows, all from one sample in a study of CD8+ T cells in alopecia areata. TCRdb keeps only in-frame clones here, not all; method: immunoSEQ multiplex PCR. The sample gives about 180,000 clones, roughly 46% of which show up once; around 9.1% is in the top ten. The sequencing used CD8+ T cells sorted from blood, collected around week 54, from a patient treated with tofacitinib. The receptors here all came from a human donor with alopecia areata. CDR3s include the opening cysteine and the closing phenylalanine or tryptophan. D genes are given only for firm matches. The listing skips clone size in some rows; elsewhere it reads once, few, many or a size class.

V	D	size	J	DNA	CDR3
TRBV7-9	TRBD1	-	TRBJ1-2	TGTGCCAGCAGCGGGGGACAGGGGAACTATGGCTACACCTTC	CASSGGQGNYGYTF
TRBV4-3	TRBD1	-	TRBJ2-4	TGCGCCAGCAGCCATAGGGGTACAGGGGTCCCCGACGGAAACATTCAGTACTTC	CASSHRGTGVPDGNIQYF
TRBV27	TRBD1	-	TRBJ2-6	TGTGCCAGCAGTTTGGGACAGGGCTCTGGGGCCAACGTCCTGACTTTC	CASSLGQGSGANVLTF
TRBV6-5	-	few	TRBJ1-2	TGTGCCAGCAGTTACGCCCATGGGCTGGGTCTCTATGGCTACACCTTC	CASSYAHGLGLYGYTF
TRBV9	TRBD2	few	TRBJ2-3	TGTGCCAGCAGCACCCCCGCTGAGCGGGGGGACACAGATACGCAGTATTTT	CASSTPAERGDTDTQYF
TRBV7-8	-	-	TRBJ2-7	TGTGCCAGCAGCTTTGGCCCGGCAGGGAACCCCTACGAGCAGTACTTC	CASSFGPAGNPYEQYF
TRBV7-2	-	-	TRBJ2-7	TGTGCCAGCAGCTTGCAGGGGAGGATGAGCGAGCAGTACTTC	CASSLQGRMSEQYF
TRBV27	-	-	TRBJ1-3	TGTGCCAGCAGGGCCGGGACCGCAAGCTCTGGAAACACCATATATTTT	CASRAGTASSGNTIYF
TRBV7-9	TRBD2	once	TRBJ2-3	TGTGCCAGCAGCAACTTAGCGGGGGAGGCAGATACGCAGTATTTT	CASSNLAGEADTQYF
TRBV13	TRBD1	-	TRBJ2-1	TGTGCCAGCAGCTTAGGGACAGGGGGCCTCCTCAATGAGCAGTTCTTC	CASSLGTGGLLNEQFF
TRBV6-5	-	-	TRBJ1-1	TGTGCCAGCAGCTCCGGGGGGGGACGTCGGACTTTCTTT	CASSSGGGRRTFF
TRBV9	TRBD2	once	TRBJ2-7	TGTGCCAGCAGCGTAGGAGGTAGCGGGGTCTACGAGCAGTACTTC	CASSVGGSGVYEQYF
TRBV6-4	TRBD2	many	TRBJ2-3	TGTGCCAGCAGTGATACTAGCGGGCCGGCGGATACGCAGTATTTT	CASSDTSGPADTQYF
TRBV2	TRBD2	-	TRBJ2-3	TGTGCCAACGCGCTAGCGGGGGCAGATACGCAGTATTTT	CANALAGADTQYF
TRBV27	-	-	TRBJ1-5	TGTGCCAGCAGTTTAGGGGGCTTTGGCAATCAGCCCCAGCATTTT	CASSLGGFGNQPQHF
TRBV5-1	TRBD1	few	TRBJ1-1	TGCGCCAGCAGCACGACAGGGATGATGAACACTGAAGCTTTCTTT	CASSTTGMMNTEAFF
TRBV7-9	-	many	TRBJ2-7	TGTGCCAGCAGCCAAACGGGACTTAATGCCTACGAGCAGTACTTC	CASSQTGLNAYEQYF
TRBV30	TRBD1	-	TRBJ1-5	TGTGCCTGGAGTGGGCAGGGGGCTTACCAGCCCCAGCATTTT	CAWSGQGAYQPQHF
TRBV27	TRBD2	-	TRBJ2-7	TGTGCCAGCTCGACGGGACTAGCGACCTACGAGCAGTACTTC	CASSTGLATYEQYF
TRBV10-2	-	-	TRBJ2-2	TGCGCCAGCAGTGTCGGGGGTTGGTCAGGCGGGGAGCTGTTTTTT	CASSVGGWSGGELFF
TRBV7-6	-	-	TRBJ1-5	TGTGCCAGCAGCTCCACAGGGCCAAACGGGCCCCAGCATTTT	CASSSTGPNGPQHF
TRBV7-2	-	few	TRBJ2-3	TGTGCCAGCAGCCTAGTAGGAGGAGATACGCAGTATTTT	CASSLVGGDTQYF
TRBV10-3	-	-	TRBJ2-7	TGTGCCATCAGTGAGAATGCGGGCTTCTCCTACGAGCAGTACTTC	CAISENAGFSYEQYF
TRBV6-1	TRBD2	-	TRBJ2-1	TGTGCCAGCAGTCCCCGGACTAGCGGGGGCAATGAGCAGTTCTTC	CASSPRTSGGNEQFF
TRBV2	-	-	TRBJ2-5	TGTGCCAGCAGTGGGACGCGGGAGACCCAGTACTTC	CASSGTRETQYF
TRBV29-1	TRBD1	few	TRBJ2-3	TGCAGCGACGGAAGACAGGGGGCGGGAGATACGCAGTATTTT	CSDGRQGAGDTQYF
TRBV4-1	-	-	TRBJ2-7	TGCGCCAGCAGCCAACAAGGGGATAACGAGCAGTACTTC	CASSQQGDNEQYF
TRBV30	-	-	TRBJ1-5	TGTGCCTGGAGTGACGGACAGCGCAATCAGCCCCAGCATTTT	CAWSDGQRNQPQHF
TRBV5-1	TRBD1	-	TRBJ2-3	TGCGCCAGCAGCTTGTATAGAGGGGGCAAAGATACGCAGTATTTT	CASSLYRGGKDTQYF
TRBV5-6	-	-	TRBJ2-7	TGTGCCAGCAGCTTTGGAGTCGAGCAGTACTTC	CASSFGVEQYF
TRBV4-1	-	-	TRBJ2-2	TGCGCCAGCAGGTGGACAGCCGCGAACACCGGGGAGCTGTTTTTT	CASRWTAANTGELFF
TRBV6-5	-	once	TRBJ2-5	TGTGCCAGCAGTGAAGAGGTAACAGTGGAGACCCAGTACTTC	CASSEEVTVETQYF
TRBV15	-	-	TRBJ1-1	TGTGCCACCAGCAGATCGGCACCGGTTGAAGCTTTCTTT	CATSRSAPVEAFF
TRBV30	-	-	TRBJ2-1	TGTGCCTGGAGTGTAGTAAAGGTAGGGGAGCAGTTCTTC	CAWSVVKVGEQFF
TRBV9	-	-	TRBJ1-6	TGTGCCAGCAGCGTAGAAGGAAATAATTCACCCCTCCACTTT	CASSVEGNNSPLHF
TRBV30	TRBD1	-	TRBJ2-7	TGTGCCTGGAGTGTCGTAGGGACAGGGGATTTGATGTTGAGCGCCTACGAGCAGTACTTC	CAWSVVGTGDLMLSAYEQYF
TRBV29-1	-	many	TRBJ2-7	TGCAGCGTTGCCGGGGGGACAGGATCCTCCTACGAGCAGTACTTC	CSVAGGTGSSYEQYF
TRBV9	-	few	TRBJ2-2	TGTGCCAGCAGCGTAGAGGGGGTGGAGGTCAGCACCGGGGAGCTGTTTTTT	CASSVEGVEVSTGELFF
TRBV11-2	-	-	TRBJ2-1	TGTGCCAGCAGCTCAGCAGGGTTGTCGAAGTTCTTC	CASSSAGLSKFF
TRBV27	-	-	TRBJ1-2	TGTGCCAGCAGTTACGACAAGACTAACTATGGCTACACCTTC	CASSYDKTNYGYTF
TRBV29-1	-	few	TRBJ2-1	TGCAGCGTTGTGACAGGAGGGACCTACAATGAGCAGTTCTTC	CSVVTGGTYNEQFF
TRBV7-9	-	-	TRBJ2-3	TGTGCCAGCACGACAGGCGCCGAGACTAGCACAGATACGCAGTATTTT	CASTTGAETSTDTQYF
TRBV29-1	TRBD1	-	TRBJ2-2	TGCAGCGCCGAGGGGGACAGGAACACCGGGGAGCTGTTTTTT	CSAEGDRNTGELFF
TRBV6-5	-	-	TRBJ2-2	TGTGCCAGCAGTGGCTCTAGCCCCCAATGGGGGGAGCTGTTTTTT	CASSGSSPQWGELFF
TRBV7-6	-	-	TRBJ1-5	TGTGCCAGCAGCTTAGGCTTCCGGGACAGCAATCAGCCCCAGCATTTT	CASSLGFRDSNQPQHF
TRBV15	-	-	TRBJ2-7	TGTGCCACCAGCAGTGGGACCTACGAGCAGTACTTC	CATSSGTYEQYF